One and the same sample provided the 17 T cell receptor beta chains below, sequenced in a study of T cell clonality in common variable immunodeficiency. Assay used: immunoSEQ multiplex PCR; TCRdb lists only in-frame clones, some missing. This sample has about 64,000 clones, each found more than once. What was sequenced was peripheral blood mononuclear cells. These receptors came from a person between 18 and 69 years old in good health.

This clone showed up many times. The read is 3 residues too short to cover the CDR3 end, so that end is filled in from the germline J gene. The chain joins TRBV9 to TRBJ2-1; 7 positions agree with TRBD2. Trimming cost V 0 bases and J 1 base; bases outside gene matches: 7. Germline assignment: CDR1 SGDLS and CDR2 YYNGEE. The length of the CDR3 is 17 residues. CDR3 bases read: TGTGCCAGCAGCGTAGATTCCCCGGGGGGTTCCTACAATGAG. Translating gives CASSVDSPGGSYNE. The whole CDR3 sequence reads CASSVDSPGGSYNEQFF.

In its sample, this clone was seen many times. The read stops 3 residues short of the end of the CDR3; the missing end is completed from the germline J gene. V usage is TRBV20-1 and J usage is TRBJ1-2; 7 nucleotides match TRBD1. This CDR3 is built from 14 residues. In germline, CDR1 is DFQATT, CDR2 SNEGSKA (reference sequence). Partial CDR3 DNA: TGCAGTGCTGGGGACCAAAGGGGGCAGGGCGGC. As protein: CSAGDQRGQGG. The full-length CDR3 reads as CSAGDQRGQGGYTF.

This clone was recorded many times. The sequence runs out 3 residues before the end of the CDR3; the remainder is reconstructed from the germline J gene. The chain combines TRBV20-1 with TRBJ2-3, with 9 positions matching TRBD2. Unmatched junction bases numbered 5, after V lost 4 bases and J lost 6 bases. Germline assignment: CDR1 DFQATT and CDR2 SNEGSKA (reference sequence). There are 13 residues in the CDR3. The part of the CDR3 DNA that was read is TGCAGTGCTAAGGCGGGGGGGCCGGATACG. It is translated as CSAKAGGPDT. The complete CDR3 reads CSAKAGGPDTQYF.

This clone was picked up many times. The read terminates 3 residues ahead of where the CDR3 ends, so the germline J gene completes it. The chain uses TRBV2 and TRBJ1-2, with D unresolved. This CDR3 is 12 amino acids long. Per germline, CDR1 SNHLY and CDR2 FYNNEI. V lost 4 bases, J lost 3 bases, and 6 bases lay in between. CDR3 sequence reads: CASSAGDYGYTF. The CDR3 DNA, read in part, is TGTGCCAGCAGTGCCGGGGACTATGGC.

Many counts were recorded for this clone. The observed sequence ends 3 residues before the CDR3 terminus, with the missing tail filled in from the germline J gene. This chain joins TRBV30 and TRBJ1-5; possibly TRBD1 for D (5 bases). The ends were cut back, 0 bases at V and 4 bases at J, with 7 bases in the middle. The CDR3 covers 13 residues. Germline V CDR1 and CDR2: GTSNPN, SVGIG (reference sequence). The covered CDR3 bases are TGTGCCTGGAGTGTAGCAGGGAATCAGCCC. Protein: CAWSVAGNQP. The entire CDR3 sequence reads CAWSVAGNQPQHF. Combining the CDR3 with reference TRBV30 and TRBJ1-5 gives the whole variable domain SQTIHQWPATLVQPVGSPLSLECTVEGTSNPNLYWYRQAAGRGLQLLFYSVGIGQISSEVPQNLSASRPQDRQFILSSKKLLLSDSGFYLCAWSVAGNQPQHFGDGTRLSIL.

The sample holds many counts of this clone. The CDR3 end falls 3 residues outside the read, so it is completed with the germline J gene. The rearrangement joins TRBV7-3 to TRBJ2-1; the match to TRBD1 covers 9 bases. The CDR3 extends over 13 amino acids. V lost 5 bases to trimming and J lost 6 bases; unmatched junction nucleotides: 2. Germline CDR1 SGHTA, CDR2 FQGTGA. CDR3 loop: CASSATGGNEQFF. CDR3 bases read: TGTGCCAGCAGCGCGACAGGGGGCAATGAG.

This clone was seen repeatedly, ten times or more. The CDR3 reads CAISEVLAGGPGQETQYF. The sequenced CDR3 bases are TGTGCCATCAGTGAGGTTCTAGCGGGAGGGCCGGGGCAAGAGACC. The chain has TRBV10-3 and TRBJ2-5; 12 nucleotides line up with TRBD2. The read ends 3 residues early relative to the CDR3; the germline J gene fills the gap. Per germline, CDR1 ENHRY and CDR2 SYGVKD. Trimming took 2 bases from V and 2 from J; bases not matched to a gene: 9. CDR3 length: 18 amino acids.

This clone showed up many times. The read stops 3 residues short of the end of the CDR3; the missing end is completed from the germline J gene. The rearrangement uses TRBV5-1 and TRBJ2-1; TRBD1 aligns across 9 bases. Germline-derived CDR1 and CDR2 are SGHRS and YFSETQ. Unmatched junction bases numbered 4, after V lost 2 bases and J lost 7 bases. The CDR3 is 14 residues long. CDR3 protein: CASSFGQGTNEQFF. CDR3 DNA, as far as it was read: TGCGCCAGCAGCTTCGGACAGGGGACGAATGAG.

In this sample, this clone turned up many times. The part of the CDR3 DNA that was read is TGTGCCAGCAGCGTAGGCCCCGGGACACAAACCTACGAG. Its protein product is CASSVGPGTQTYE. The entire CDR3 sequence reads CASSVGPGTQTYEQYF. The gene calls are TRBV9 and TRBJ2-7; D perhaps matches TRBD1 (6 bases). The read comes to an end 3 residues before the CDR3 does, leaving the germline J gene to fill in the end. Trimming shortened V by 0 bases and J by 2 bases, and 15 bases separated the two germline ends. Germline V gene sequence: CDR1 SGDLS, CDR2 YYNGEE. The length of the CDR3 is 16 residues.

Remarks on this clone: The read stops 3 residues short of the end of the CDR3; the missing end is completed from the germline J gene. The chain links TRBV5-1 to TRBJ2-1, with D possibly matching TRBD1 (6 bases). CDR1 is SGHRS and CDR2 is YFSETQ in the germline V gene. V lost 2 bases to trimming and J lost 9 bases, with 9 bases between them. CDR3 size: 12 residues. The sequenced part of the CDR3 DNA is TGCGCCAGCAGCTTTCAGGGGCTTGAG. Protein: CASSFQGLE. The whole CDR3 is CASSFQGLEQFF.

This clone came up many times. Read coverage stops 3 residues before the CDR3 terminus; the germline J gene supplies the remainder. The rearrangement links TRBV7-2 to TRBJ2-3; D ambiguous. V gave up 1 base and J gave up 6 bases, with 11 bases separating them. Germline-derived CDR1 and CDR2 are SGHTA and FQGNSA. The CDR3 has 14 amino acids. CDR3 amino acids: CASSLEMGADTQYF. The covered CDR3 bases are TGTGCCAGCAGCTTAGAAATGGGCGCTGATACG.

This clone has a count of ten or more. CDR3 region: CASSPITARGFLETQYF. The part of the CDR3 DNA that was read is TGTGCCAGCTCACCAATTACCGCCAGGGGGTTTTTGGAGACC. The gene calls are TRBV18 and TRBJ2-5; 7 nucleotides agree with TRBD1. The CDR3 end lies 3 residues beyond the end of the read and is filled in from the germline J gene. Germline trimming cut 2 bases from V and 5 bases from J; bases unmatched to any gene: 14. This CDR3 comprises 17 residues. Germline loops: CDR1 KGHSH, CDR2 LQKENI.

Ten or more counts support this clone. The observed sequence ends 3 residues before the CDR3 terminus, with the missing tail filled in from the germline J gene. The rearrangement links TRBV10-1 to TRBJ2-3, with D possibly matching TRBD2 (6 bases). The CDR3 loop spans 14 amino acids. Germline-derived CDR1 and CDR2 are WNHNN and SYGVQD (reference sequence). Trimming cost V 3 bases and J 4 bases, with 11 bases left between them. The CDR3 bases that were read are TGCGCCAGCAGTGATACGGGGGTCCCAGATACG. Translating it yields CASSDTGVPDT. The CDR3, in full, reads CASSDTGVPDTQYF.

This clone has a count of ten or more. Sequencing ends 3 residues short of the CDR3 end; the germline J gene provides the rest. This chain links TRBV30 with TRBJ2-2; perhaps TRBD1 as D (6 bases). The V gene's germline CDR1 is GTSNPN and CDR2 SVGIG (reference sequence). The length of the CDR3 is 14 residues. Trimming stripped 0 bases from V and 8 bases from J, with 13 bases between. Incomplete CDR3 DNA: TGTGCCTGGAGTGTACTAATAGGGACAGGGGAG. It translates to CAWSVLIGTGE. The full CDR3 sequence reads CAWSVLIGTGELFF.

This clone occurred many times. The read ends 3 residues shy of where the CDR3 ends; the end is completed using the germline J gene. This chain joins TRBV6-2 or TRBV6-3 and TRBJ1-6; 7 nucleotides line up with TRBD1. The CDR3 spans 14 residues. V was pared by 6 bases and J by 12 bases, with 11 bases of the junction left unmatched. Germline V CDR1 and CDR2: MNHEY, SVGEGT. Partial CDR3 DNA: TGTGCCAGCAGAACCGGGACAGCGCTGTTACCC. Its protein product is CASRTGTALLP. The CDR3 in its entirety is CASRTGTALLPLHF.

The CDR3 bases that were read are TGTGCCAGCAGCTTAGACTCCCAAGAGACC. It translates to CASSLDSQET. The entire CDR3 is CASSLDSQETQYF. The chain joins TRBV11-3 to TRBJ2-5; D unresolved. The CDR3 is cut off 3 residues early in the read; its end comes from the germline J gene. Germline values: CDR1 SGHNT, CDR2 YENEEA. The CDR3 runs to 13 residues. Trimming left V 0 bases short and J 1 base short, with 3 bases between.

This clone was seen at least ten times. The read ends 3 residues early relative to the CDR3; the germline J gene fills the gap. J is TRBJ2-2 and V is TRBV27; D not certain. The CDR3 sequence is 13 residues long. Germline values: CDR1 MNHEY, CDR2 SMNVEV (reference sequence). The germline V and J ends were trimmed by 3 bases and 1 base, with 3 bases remaining between them. CDR3 region: CASSFRNTGELFF. The CDR3 bases that were read are TGTGCCAGCAGTTTCAGGAACACCGGGGAG.